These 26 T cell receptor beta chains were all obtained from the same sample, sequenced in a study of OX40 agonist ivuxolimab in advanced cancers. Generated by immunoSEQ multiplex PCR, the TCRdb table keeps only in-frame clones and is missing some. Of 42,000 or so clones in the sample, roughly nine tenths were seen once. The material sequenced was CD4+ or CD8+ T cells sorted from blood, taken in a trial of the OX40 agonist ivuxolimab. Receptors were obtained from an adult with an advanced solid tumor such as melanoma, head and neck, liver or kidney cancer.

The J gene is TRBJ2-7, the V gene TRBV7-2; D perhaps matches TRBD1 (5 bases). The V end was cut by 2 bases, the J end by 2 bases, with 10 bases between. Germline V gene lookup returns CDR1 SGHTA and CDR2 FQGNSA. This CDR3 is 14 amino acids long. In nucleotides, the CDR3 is TGTGCCAGCAGCTTAAGGTCCAGGGCCTACGAGCAGTACTTC. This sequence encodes CASSLRSRAYEQYF.

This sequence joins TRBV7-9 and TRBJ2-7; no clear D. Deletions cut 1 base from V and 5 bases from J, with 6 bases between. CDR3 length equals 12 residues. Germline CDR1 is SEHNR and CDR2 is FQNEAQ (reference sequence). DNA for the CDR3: TGTGCCAGCAGCTTAGACTACCACGAGCAGTACTTC. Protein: CASSLDYHEQYF. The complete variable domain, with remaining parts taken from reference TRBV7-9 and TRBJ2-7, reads DTGVSQNPRHKITKRGQNVTFRCDPISEHNRLYWYRQTLGQGPEFLTYFQNEAQLEKSRLLSDRFSAERPKGSFSTLEIQRTEQGDSAMYLCASSLDYHEQYFGPGTRLTVT.

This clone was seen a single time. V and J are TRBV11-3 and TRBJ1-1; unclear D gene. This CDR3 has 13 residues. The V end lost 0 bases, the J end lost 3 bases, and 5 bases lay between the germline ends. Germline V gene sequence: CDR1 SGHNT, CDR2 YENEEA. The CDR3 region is CASSLESDTEAFF. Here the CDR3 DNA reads TGTGCCAGCAGCTTAGAGTCAGACACTGAAGCTTTCTTT.

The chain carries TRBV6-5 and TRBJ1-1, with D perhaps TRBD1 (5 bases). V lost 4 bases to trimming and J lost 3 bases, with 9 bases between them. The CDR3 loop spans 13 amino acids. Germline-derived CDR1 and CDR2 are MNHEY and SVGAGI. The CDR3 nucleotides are TGTGCCAGCAGTTCCGGGACTTACACTGAAGCTTTCTTT. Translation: CASSSGTYTEAFF.

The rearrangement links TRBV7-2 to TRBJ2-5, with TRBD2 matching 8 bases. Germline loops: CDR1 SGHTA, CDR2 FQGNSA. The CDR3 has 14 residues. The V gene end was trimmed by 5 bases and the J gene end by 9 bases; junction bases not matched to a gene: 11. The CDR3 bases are TGTGCCAGCAGCCCGCTCGGGAGGGTTCGGGCCCAGTACTTC. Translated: CASSPLGRVRAQYF.

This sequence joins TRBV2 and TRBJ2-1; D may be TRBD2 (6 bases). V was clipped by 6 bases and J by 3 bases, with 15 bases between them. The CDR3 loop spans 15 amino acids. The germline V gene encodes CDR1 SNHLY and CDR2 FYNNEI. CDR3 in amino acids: CASRADRDFYNEQFF. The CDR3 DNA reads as TGTGCCAGCAGGGCGGACCGGGACTTCTACAATGAGCAGTTCTTC.

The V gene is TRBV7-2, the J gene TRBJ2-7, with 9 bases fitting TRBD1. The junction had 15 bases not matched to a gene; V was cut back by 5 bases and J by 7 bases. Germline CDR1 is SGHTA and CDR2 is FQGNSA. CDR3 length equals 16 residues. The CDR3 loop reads CASSPLGGTGNGEQYF. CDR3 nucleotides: TGTGCCAGCAGCCCACTTGGGGGGACAGGGAATGGGGAGCAGTACTTC.

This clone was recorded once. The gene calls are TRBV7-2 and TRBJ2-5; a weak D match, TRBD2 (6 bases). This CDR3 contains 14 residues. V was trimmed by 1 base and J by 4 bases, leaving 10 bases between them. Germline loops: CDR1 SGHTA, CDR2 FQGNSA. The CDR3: CASSLVLGGETQYF. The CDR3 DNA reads TGTGCCAGCAGCTTAGTACTGGGGGGAGAGACCCAGTACTTC.

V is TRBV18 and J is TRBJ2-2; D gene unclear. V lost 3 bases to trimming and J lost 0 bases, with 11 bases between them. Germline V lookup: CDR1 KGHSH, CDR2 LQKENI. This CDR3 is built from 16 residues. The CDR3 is CASSPQESANTGELFF. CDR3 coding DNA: TGTGCCAGCTCACCGCAAGAGAGCGCGAACACCGGGGAGCTGTTTTTT.

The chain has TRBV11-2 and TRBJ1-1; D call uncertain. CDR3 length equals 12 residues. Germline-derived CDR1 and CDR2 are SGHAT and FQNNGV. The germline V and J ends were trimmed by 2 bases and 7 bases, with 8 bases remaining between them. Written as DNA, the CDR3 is TGTGCCAGCAGCTTACCATACAGTGAAGCTTTCTTT. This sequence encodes CASSLPYSEAFF.

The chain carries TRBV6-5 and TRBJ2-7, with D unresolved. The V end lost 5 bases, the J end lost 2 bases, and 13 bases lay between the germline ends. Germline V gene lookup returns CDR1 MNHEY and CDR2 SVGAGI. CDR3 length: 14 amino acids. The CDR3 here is CASSTTGFTYEQYF. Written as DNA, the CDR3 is TGTGCCAGCAGTACCACGGGTTTTACCTACGAGCAGTACTTC.

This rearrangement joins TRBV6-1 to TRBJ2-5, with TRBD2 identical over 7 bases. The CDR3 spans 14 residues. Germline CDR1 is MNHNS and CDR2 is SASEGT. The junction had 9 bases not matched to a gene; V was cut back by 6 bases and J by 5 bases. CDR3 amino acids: CASRVVGGRETQYF. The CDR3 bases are TGTGCCAGCAGGGTCGTGGGAGGGAGGGAGACCCAGTACTTC.

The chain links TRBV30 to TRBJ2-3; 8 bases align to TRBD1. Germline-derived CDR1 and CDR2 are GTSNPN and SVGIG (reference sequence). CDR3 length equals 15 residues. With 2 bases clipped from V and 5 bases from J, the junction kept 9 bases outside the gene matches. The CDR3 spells CAWSFPGGIGDTQYF. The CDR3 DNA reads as TGTGCCTGGAGTTTTCCAGGGGGCATTGGAGATACGCAGTATTTT.

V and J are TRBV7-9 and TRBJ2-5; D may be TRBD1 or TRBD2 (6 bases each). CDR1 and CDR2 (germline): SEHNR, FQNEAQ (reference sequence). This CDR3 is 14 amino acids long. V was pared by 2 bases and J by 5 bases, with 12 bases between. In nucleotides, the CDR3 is TGTGCCAGCAGCTTAATCGGGGGCAGCGAGACCCAGTACTTC. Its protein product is CASSLIGGSETQYF. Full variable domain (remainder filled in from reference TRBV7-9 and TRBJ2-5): DTGVSQNPRHKITKRGQNVTFRCDPISEHNRLYWYRQTLGQGPEFLTYFQNEAQLEKSRLLSDRFSAERPKGSFSTLEIQRTEQGDSAMYLCASSLIGGSETQYFGPGTRLLVL.

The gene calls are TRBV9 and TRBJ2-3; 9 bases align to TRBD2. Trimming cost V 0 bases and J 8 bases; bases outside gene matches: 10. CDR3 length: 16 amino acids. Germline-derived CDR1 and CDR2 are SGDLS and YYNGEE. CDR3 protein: CASSVVSGGPIPTQYF. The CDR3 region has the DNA TGTGCCAGCAGCGTAGTAAGCGGGGGGCCTATTCCTACGCAGTATTTT.

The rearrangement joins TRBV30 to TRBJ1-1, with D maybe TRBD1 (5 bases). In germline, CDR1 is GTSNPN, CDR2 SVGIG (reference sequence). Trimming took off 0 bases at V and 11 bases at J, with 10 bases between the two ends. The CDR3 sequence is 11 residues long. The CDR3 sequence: CAWSVGGDAFF. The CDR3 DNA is TGTGCCTGGAGTGTCGGGGGTGACGCTTTCTTT.

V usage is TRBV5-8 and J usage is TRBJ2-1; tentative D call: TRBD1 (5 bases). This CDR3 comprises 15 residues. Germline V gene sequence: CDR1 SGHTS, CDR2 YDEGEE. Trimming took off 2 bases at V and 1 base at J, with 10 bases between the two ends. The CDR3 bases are TGTGCCAGCAGCTTCCAGGGTGGGTCCTACAATGAGCAGTTCTTC. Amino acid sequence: CASSFQGGSYNEQFF.

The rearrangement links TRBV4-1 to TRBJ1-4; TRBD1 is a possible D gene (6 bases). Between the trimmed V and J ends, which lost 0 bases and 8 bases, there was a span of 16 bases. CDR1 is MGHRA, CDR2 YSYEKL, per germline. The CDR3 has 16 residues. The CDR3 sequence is CASSQDWPGGGEKLFF. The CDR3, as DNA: TGCGCCAGCAGCCAAGATTGGCCGGGGGGCGGCGAAAAACTGTTTTTT.

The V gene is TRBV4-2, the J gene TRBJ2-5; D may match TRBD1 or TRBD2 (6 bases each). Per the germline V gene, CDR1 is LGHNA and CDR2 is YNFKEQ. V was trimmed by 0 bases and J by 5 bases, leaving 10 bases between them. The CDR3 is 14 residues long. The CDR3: CASSQDLGGETQYF. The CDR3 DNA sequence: TGTGCCAGCAGCCAAGATTTGGGGGGCGAGACCCAGTACTTC.

DNA of the CDR3: TGTGCCAGCAGCGTAGCTCGGGGTCCCGACACCGGGGAGCTGTTTTTT. Protein product: CASSVARGPDTGELFF. V usage is TRBV9 and J usage is TRBJ2-2; D possibly corresponds to TRBD2 (5 bases). Between the trimmed V and J ends, which lost 0 bases and 3 bases, there was a span of 12 bases. The CDR3 totals 16 residues. The germline V gene has CDR1 SGDLS and CDR2 YYNGEE.

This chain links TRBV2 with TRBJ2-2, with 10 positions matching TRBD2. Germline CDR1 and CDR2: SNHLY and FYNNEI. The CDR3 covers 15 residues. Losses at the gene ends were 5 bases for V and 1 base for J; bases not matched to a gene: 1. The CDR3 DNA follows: TGTGCCAGCAGTCGGACTAGCGGGAACACCGGGGAGCTGTTTTTT. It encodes CASSRTSGNTGELFF.

DNA for the CDR3: TGTGCCAGCAGCTTAGTGGTTGATAGCGGGGGGCCCTACACCGGGGAGCTGTTTTTT. It is translated as CASSLVVDSGGPYTGELFF. V usage is TRBV7-6 and J usage is TRBJ2-2; TRBD2 matches at 10 bases. V gave up 1 base and J gave up 3 bases; unmatched junction bases: 11. From germline, CDR1 is SGHVS and CDR2 FNYEAQ. The CDR3 runs 19 residues.

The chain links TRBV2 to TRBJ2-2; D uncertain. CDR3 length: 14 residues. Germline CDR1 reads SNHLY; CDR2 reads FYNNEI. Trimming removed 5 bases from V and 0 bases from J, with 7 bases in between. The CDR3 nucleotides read TGTGCCAGCAGTTTTTACGCGAACACCGGGGAGCTGTTTTTT. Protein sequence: CASSFYANTGELFF. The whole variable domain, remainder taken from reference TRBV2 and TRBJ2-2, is EPEVTQTPSHQVTQMGQEVILRCVPISNHLYFYWYRQILGQKVEFLVSFYNNEISEKSEIFDDQFSVERPDGSNFTLKIRSTKLEDSAMYFCASSFYANTGELFFGEGSRLTVL.

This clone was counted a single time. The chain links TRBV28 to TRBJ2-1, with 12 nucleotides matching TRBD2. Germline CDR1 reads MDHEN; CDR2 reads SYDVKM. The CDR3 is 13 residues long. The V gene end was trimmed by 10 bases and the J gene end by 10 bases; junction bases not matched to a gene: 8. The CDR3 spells CATGLAGSEEQFF. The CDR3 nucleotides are TGTGCCACCGGACTAGCGGGATCTGAGGAGCAGTTCTTC.

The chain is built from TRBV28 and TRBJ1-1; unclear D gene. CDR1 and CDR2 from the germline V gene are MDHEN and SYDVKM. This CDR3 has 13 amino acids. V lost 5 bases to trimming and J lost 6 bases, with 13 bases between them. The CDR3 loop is CASSLLGRAEAFF. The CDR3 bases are TGTGCCAGCAGTCTCCTGGGTAGGGCTGAAGCTTTCTTT.

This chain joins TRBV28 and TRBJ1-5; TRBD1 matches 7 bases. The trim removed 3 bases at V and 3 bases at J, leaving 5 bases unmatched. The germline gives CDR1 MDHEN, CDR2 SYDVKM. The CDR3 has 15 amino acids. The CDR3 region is CASSLEGQYNQPQHF. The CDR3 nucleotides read TGTGCCAGCAGTTTGGAGGGACAGTACAATCAGCCCCAGCATTTT. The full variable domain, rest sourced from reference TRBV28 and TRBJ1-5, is DVKVTQSSRYLVKRTGEKVFLECVQDMDHENMFWYRQDPGLGLRLIYFSYDVKMKEKGDIPEGYSVSREKKERFSLILESASTNQTSMYLCASSLEGQYNQPQHFGDGTRLSIL.